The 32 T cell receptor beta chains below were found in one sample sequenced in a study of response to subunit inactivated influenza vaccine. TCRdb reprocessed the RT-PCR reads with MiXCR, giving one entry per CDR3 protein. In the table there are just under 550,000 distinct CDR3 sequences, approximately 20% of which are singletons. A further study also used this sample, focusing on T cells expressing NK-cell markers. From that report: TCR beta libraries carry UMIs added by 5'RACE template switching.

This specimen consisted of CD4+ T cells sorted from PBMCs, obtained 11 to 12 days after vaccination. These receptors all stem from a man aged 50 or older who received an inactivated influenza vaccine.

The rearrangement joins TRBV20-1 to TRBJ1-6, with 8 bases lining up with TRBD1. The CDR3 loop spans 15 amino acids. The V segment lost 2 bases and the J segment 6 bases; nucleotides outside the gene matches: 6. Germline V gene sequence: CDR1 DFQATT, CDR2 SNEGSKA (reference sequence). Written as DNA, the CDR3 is TGCAGTGCTAGATTTGTTGACAGGGGTAATTCACCCCTCCACTTT. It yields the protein CSARFVDRGNSPLHF.

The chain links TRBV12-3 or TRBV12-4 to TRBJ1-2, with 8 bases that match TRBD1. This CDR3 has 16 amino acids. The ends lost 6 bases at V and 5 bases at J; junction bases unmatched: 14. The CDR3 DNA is TGTGCCAGCAGCCTAGGGCGGGCGGGACAGGCGTATGGCTACACCTTC. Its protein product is CASSLGRAGQAYGYTF.

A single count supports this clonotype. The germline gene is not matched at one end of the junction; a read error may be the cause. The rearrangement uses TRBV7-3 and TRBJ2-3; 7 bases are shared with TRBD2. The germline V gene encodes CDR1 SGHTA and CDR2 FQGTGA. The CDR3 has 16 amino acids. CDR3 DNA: TGTGCCAGCAACTTAAATTCGCGGGAGTTTACAGATACGCAGTATTTT. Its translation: CASNLNSREFTDTQYF.

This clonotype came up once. CDR3: CATSDYGGREVTETQYF. Written as DNA, the CDR3 is TGTGCCACCAGTGATTACGGCGGGAGGGAGGTGACGGAGACCCAGTACTTC. V usage is TRBV24-1 and J usage is TRBJ2-5; 9 bases are shared with TRBD2. Germline V gene lookup returns CDR1 KGHDR and CDR2 SFDVKD. The V gene end was trimmed by 2 bases and the J gene end by 5 bases; junction bases not matched to a gene: 11. The CDR3 is 17 amino acids.

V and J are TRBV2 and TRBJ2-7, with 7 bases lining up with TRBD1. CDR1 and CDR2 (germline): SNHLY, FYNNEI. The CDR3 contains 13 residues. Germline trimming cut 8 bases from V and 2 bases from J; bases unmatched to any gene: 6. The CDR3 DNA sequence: TGTGCCAGCCAGTGGACAGGAACCTACGAGCAGTACTTC. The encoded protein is CASQWTGTYEQYF.

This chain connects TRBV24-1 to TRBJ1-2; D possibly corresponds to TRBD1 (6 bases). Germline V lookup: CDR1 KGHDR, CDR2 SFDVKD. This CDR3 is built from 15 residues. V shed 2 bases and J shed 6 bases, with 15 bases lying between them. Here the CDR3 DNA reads TGTGCCACCAGTGATTGGAAAGGAGGGGGGAATGGCTACACCTTC. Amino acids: CATSDWKGGGNGYTF.

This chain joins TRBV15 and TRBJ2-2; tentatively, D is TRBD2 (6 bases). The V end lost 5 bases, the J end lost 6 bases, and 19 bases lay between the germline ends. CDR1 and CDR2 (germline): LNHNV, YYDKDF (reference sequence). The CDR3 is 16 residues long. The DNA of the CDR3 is TGTGCCACCAGCCTCGGTCCGGGACTCTCACCCGGGGAGCTGTTTTTT. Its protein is CATSLGPGLSPGELFF. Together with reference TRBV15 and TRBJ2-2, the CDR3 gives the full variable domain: DAMVIQNPRYQVTQFGKPVTLSCSQTLNHNVMYWYQQKSSQAPKLLFHYYDKDFNNEADTPDNFQSRRPNTSFCFLDIRSPGLGDTAMYLCATSLGPGLSPGELFFGEGSRLTVL.

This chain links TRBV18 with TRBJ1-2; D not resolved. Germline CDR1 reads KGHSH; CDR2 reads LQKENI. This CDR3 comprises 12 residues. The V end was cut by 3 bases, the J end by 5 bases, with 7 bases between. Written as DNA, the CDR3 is TGTGCCAGCTCACCGGACGAATATGGCTACACCTTC. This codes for CASSPDEYGYTF.

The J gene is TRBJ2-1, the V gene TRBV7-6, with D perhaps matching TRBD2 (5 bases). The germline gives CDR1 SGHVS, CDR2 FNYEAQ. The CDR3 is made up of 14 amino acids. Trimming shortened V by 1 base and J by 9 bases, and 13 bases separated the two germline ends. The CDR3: CASSLGSGSSEQFF. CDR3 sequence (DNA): TGTGCCAGCAGCTTAGGGTCGGGGAGTAGTGAGCAGTTCTTC.

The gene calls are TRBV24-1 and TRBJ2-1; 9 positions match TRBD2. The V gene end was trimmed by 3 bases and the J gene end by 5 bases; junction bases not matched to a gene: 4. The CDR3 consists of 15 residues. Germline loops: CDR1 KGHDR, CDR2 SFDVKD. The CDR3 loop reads CATSDAGGLDNEQFF. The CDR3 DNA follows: TGTGCCACCAGTGATGCGGGAGGGCTCGACAATGAGCAGTTCTTC.

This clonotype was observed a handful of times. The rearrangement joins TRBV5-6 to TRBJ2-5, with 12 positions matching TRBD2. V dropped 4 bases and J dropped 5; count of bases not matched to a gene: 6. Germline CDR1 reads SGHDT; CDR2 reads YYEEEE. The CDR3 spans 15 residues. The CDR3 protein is CASSPTSGGLETQYF. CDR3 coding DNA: TGTGCCAGCAGCCCAACTAGCGGGGGGTTGGAGACCCAGTACTTC.

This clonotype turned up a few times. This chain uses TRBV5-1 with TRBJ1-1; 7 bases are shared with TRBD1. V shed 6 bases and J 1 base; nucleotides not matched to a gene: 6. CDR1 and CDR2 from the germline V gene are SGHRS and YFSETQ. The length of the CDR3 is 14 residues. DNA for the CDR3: TGCGCCAGCACTTGGACAGGACGGAACACTGAAGCTTTCTTT. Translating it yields CASTWTGRNTEAFF.

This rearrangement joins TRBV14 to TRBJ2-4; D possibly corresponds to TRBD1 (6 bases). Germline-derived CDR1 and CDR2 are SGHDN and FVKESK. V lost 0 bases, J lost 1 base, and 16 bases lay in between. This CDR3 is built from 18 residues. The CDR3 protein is CASSQDPTRQGAKNIQYF. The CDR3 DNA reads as TGTGCCAGCAGCCAAGACCCGACCAGGCAGGGGGCCAAAAACATTCAGTACTTC.

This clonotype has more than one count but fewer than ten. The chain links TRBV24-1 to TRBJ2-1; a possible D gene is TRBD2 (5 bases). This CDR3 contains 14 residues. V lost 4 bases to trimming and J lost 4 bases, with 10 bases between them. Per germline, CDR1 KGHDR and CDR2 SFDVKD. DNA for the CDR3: TGTGCCACCAGTGACCGGACTTTTTACAATGAGCAGTTCTTC. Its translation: CATSDRTFYNEQFF.

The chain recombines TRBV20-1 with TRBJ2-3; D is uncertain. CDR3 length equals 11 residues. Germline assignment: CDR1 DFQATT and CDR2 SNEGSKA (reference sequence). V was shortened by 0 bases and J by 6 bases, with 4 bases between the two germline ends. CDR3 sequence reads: CSARDLDTQYF. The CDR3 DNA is TGCAGTGCTAGAGATCTTGATACGCAGTATTTT.

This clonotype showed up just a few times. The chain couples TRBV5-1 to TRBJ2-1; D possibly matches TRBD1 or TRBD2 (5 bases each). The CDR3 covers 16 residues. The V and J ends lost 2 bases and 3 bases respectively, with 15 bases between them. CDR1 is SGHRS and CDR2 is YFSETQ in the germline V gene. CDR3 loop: CASSLEGWGRYNEQFF. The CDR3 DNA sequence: TGCGCCAGCAGCTTAGAGGGGTGGGGCCGCTACAATGAGCAGTTCTTC.

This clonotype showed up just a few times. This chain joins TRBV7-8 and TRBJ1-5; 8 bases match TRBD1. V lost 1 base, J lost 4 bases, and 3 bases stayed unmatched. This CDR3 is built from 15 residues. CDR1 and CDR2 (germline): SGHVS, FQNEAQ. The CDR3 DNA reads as TGTGCCAGCAGCTTAGTTAGGACAGGGAATCAGCCCCAGCATTTT. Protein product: CASSLVRTGNQPQHF.

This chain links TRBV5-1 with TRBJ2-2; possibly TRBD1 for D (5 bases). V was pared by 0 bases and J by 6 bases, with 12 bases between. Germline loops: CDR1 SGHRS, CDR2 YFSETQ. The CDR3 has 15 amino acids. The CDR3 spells CASSLDAGSAGELFF. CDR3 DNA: TGCGCCAGCAGCTTGGATGCAGGGTCGGCCGGGGAGCTGTTTTTT.

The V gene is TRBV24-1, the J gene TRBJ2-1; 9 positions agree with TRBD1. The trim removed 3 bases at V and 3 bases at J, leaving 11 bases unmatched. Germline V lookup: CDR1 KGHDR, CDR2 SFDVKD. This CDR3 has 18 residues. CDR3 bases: TGTGCCACCAGTGATCCCCCCGGGACAGGGCCCCGCTACAATGAGCAGTTCTTC. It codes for CATSDPPGTGPRYNEQFF.

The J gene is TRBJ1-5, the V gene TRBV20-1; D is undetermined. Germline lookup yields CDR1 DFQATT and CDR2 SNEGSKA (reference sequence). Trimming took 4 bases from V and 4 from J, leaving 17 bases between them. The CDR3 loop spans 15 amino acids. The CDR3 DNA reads TGCAGTGCTAACCCCCCGGGAGGCCGAAATCAGCCCCAGCATTTT. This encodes CSANPPGGRNQPQHF.

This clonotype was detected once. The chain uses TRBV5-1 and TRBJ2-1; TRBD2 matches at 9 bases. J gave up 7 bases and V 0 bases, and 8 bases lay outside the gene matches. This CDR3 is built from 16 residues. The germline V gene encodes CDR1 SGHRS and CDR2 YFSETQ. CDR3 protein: CASSLVTSGLMNEQFF. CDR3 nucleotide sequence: TGCGCCAGCAGCTTGGTGACTAGCGGTTTAATGAATGAGCAGTTCTTC.

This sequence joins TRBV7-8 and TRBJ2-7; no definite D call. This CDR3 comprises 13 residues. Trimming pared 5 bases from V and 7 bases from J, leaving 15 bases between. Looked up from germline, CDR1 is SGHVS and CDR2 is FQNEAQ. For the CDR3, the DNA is TGTGCCAGCAGCCAGAACCCTTTCGGTGAGCAGTACTTC. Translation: CASSQNPFGEQYF.

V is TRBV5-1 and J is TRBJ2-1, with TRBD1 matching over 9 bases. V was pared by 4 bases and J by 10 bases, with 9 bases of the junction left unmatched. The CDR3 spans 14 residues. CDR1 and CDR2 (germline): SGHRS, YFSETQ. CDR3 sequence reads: CASSATTGGREQFF. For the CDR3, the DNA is TGCGCCAGCAGCGCAACAACAGGGGGCAGGGAGCAGTTCTTC.

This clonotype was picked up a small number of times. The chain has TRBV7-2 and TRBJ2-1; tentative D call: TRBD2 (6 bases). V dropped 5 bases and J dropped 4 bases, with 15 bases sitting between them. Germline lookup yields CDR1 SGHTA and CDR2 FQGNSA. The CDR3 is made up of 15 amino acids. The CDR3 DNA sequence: TGTGCCAGCAGCCGGGCGGGGACTCCTTACAATGAGCAGTTCTTC. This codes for CASSRAGTPYNEQFF. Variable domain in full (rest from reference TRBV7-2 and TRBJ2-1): GAGVSQSPSNKVTEKGKDVELRCDPISGHTALYWYRQSLGQGLEFLIYFQGNSAPDKSGLPSDRFSAERTGGSVSTLTIQRTQQEDSAVYLCASSRAGTPYNEQFFGPGTRLTVL.

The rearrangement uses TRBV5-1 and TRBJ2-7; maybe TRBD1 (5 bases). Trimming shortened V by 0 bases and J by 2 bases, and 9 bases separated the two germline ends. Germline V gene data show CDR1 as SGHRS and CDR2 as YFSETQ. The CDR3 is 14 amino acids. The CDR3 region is CASSLAGYTYEQYF. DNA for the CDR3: TGCGCCAGCAGCTTGGCAGGGTACACCTACGAGCAGTACTTC. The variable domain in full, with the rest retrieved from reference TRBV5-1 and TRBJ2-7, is KAGVTQTPRYLIKTRGQQVTLSCSPISGHRSVSWYQQTPGQGLQFLFEYFSETQRNKGNFPGRFSGRQFSNSRSEMNVSTLELGDSALYLCASSLAGYTYEQYFGPGTRLTVT.

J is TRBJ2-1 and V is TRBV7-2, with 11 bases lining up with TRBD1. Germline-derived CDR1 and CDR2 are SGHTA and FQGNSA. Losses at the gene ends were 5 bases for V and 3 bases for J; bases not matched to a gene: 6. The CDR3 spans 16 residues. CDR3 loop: CASSQRGTGGYNEQFF. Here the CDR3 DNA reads TGTGCCAGCAGCCAACGAGGGACAGGGGGCTACAATGAGCAGTTCTTC.

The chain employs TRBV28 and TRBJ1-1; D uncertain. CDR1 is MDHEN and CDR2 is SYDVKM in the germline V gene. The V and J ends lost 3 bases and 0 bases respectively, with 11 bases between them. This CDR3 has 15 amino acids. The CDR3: CASSLEGNLNTEAFF. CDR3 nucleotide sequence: TGTGCCAGCAGTTTGGAAGGTAACTTGAACACTGAAGCTTTCTTT.

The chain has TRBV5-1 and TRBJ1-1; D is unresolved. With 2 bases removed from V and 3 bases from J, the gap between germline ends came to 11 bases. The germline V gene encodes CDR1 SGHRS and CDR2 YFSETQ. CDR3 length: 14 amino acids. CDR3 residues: CASSLLQSDTEAFF. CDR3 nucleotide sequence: TGCGCCAGCAGCTTACTACAGTCGGACACTGAAGCTTTCTTT. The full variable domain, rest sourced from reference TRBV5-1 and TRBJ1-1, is KAGVTQTPRYLIKTRGQQVTLSCSPISGHRSVSWYQQTPGQGLQFLFEYFSETQRNKGNFPGRFSGRQFSNSRSEMNVSTLELGDSALYLCASSLLQSDTEAFFGQGTRLTVV.

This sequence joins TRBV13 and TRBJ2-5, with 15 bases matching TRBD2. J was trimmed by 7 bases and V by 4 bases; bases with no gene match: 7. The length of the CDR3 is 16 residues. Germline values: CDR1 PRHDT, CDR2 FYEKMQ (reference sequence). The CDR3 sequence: CASSSGLAGGVATQYF. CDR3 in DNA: TGTGCCAGCAGCTCGGGACTAGCGGGAGGTGTGGCGACCCAGTACTTC.

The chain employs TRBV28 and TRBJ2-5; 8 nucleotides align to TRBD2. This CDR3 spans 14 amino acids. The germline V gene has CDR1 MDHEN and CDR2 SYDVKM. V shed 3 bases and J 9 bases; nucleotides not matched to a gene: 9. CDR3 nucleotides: TGTGCCAGCAGTTTTCCGGGAGGGGGTATTGCCCAGTACTTC. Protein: CASSFPGGGIAQYF. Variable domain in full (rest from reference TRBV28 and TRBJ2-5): DVKVTQSSRYLVKRTGEKVFLECVQDMDHENMFWYRQDPGLGLRLIYFSYDVKMKEKGDIPEGYSVSREKKERFSLILESASTNQTSMYLCASSFPGGGIAQYFGPGTRLLVL.

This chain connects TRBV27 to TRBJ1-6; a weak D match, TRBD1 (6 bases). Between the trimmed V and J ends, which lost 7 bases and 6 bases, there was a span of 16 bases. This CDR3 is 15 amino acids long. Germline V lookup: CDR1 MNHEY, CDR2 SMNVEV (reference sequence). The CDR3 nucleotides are TGTGCCAGCACCCCACAGGGCCCCTTTAATTCACCCCTCCACTTT. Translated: CASTPQGPFNSPLHF.

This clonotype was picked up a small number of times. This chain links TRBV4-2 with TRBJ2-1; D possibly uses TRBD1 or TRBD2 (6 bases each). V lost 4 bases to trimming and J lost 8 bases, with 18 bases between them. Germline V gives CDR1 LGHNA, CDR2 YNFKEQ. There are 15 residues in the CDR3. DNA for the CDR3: TGTGCCAGCAGCCGTAACAGGGACTCGGAATATGAGCAGTTCTTC. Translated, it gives CASSRNRDSEYEQFF.